The following is a T cell receptor beta chain sequence with its context. The sample is drawn from a study of blood T cell repertoires in COVID-19. About the research overall: The analysed material was cDNA or gDNA that came from T cells, B-cell-depleted T cells, or PBMCs.

Original methodology: Using reference gene primer amplification, nucleated cell counts were estimated. Only in-frame clones appear in the TCRdb table, and some are missing; sequencing was by immunoSEQ multiplex PCR. Clone size and the V and J calls come from that table; the DNA yielded D and trimming. Among 280,000 or so clones listed, roughly nine tenths were seen once. V lost 3 bases and J lost 5; bases outside the gene matches: 3. CDR1 and CDR2 (germline): KGHSH, LQKENI. The CDR3 contains 14 residues. The sequenced sample was PBMCs or T cells enriched from blood (not recorded which). The V and J genes are TRBV18 and TRBJ1-1; 10 bases align to TRBD1. The sequence came from a woman aged 35 to 49 who had recovered from COVID-19. The DNA of the CDR3 is TGTGCCAGCTCACCCGACAGGGGGCAGACTGAAGCTTTCTTT. It translates to CASSPDRGQTEAFF.